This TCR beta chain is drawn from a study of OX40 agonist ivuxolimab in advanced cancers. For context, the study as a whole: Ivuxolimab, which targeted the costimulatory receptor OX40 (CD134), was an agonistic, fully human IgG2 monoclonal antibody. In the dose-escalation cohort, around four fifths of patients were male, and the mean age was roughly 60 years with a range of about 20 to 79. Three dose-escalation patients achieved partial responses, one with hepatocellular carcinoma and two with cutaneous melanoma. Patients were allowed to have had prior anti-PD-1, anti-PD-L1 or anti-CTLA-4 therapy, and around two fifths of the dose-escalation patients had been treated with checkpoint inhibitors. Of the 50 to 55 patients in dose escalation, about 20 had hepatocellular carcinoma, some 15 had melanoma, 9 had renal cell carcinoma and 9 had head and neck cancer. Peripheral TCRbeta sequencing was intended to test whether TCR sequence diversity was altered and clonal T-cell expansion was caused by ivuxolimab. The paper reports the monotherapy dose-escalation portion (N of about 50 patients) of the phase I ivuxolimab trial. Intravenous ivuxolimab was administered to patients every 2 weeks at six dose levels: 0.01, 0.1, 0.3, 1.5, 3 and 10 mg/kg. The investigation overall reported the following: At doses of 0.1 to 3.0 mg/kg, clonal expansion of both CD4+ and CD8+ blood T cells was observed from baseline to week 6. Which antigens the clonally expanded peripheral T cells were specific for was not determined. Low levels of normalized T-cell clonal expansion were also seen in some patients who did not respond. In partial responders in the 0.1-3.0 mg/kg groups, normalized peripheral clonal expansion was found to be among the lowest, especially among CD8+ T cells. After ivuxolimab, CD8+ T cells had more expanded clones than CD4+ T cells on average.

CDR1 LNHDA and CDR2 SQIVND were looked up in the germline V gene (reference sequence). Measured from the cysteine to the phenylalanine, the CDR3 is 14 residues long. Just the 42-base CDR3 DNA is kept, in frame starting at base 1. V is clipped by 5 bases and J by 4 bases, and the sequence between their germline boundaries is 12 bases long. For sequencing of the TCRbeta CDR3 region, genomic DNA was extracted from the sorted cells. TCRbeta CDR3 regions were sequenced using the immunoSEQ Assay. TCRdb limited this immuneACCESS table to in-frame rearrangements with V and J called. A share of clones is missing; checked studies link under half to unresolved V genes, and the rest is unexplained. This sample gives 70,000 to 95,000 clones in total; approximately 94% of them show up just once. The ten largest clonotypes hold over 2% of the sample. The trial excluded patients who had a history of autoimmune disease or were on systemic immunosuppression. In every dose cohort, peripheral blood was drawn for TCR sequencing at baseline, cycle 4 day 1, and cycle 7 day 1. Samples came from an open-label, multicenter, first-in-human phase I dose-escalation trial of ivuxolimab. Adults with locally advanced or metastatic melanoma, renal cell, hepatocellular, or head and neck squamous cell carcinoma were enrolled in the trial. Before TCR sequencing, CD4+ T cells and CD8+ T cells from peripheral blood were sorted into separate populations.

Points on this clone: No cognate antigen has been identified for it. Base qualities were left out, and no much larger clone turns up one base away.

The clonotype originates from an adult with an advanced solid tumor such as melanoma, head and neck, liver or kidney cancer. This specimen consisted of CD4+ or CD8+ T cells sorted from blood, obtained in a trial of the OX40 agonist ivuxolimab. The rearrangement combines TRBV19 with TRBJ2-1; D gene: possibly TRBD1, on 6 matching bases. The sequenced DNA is TGTGCCAGTAGTCTTTGGACAGATTACAATGAGCAGTTCTTC. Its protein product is CASSLWTDYNEQFF.